The 23 T cell receptor beta chains given below trace back to one sample, sequenced in a study of identical twins. TCRdb analysed the 5' RACE reads with MiXCR anew, one entry per CDR3 protein. Found here are 400,000 to 650,000 distinct CDR3 sequences, less than 25% of them singletons; the top ten hold roughly 0.9%. These records were also assigned to another study, of T cells expressing NK-cell markers.

The sample taken for sequencing was CD4+ T cells sorted from blood. The receptors were sampled from a woman younger than 35 in good health.

The V gene is TRBV7-2, the J gene TRBJ1-3; 8 nucleotides line up with TRBD1. The junction had 7 bases not matched to a gene; V was cut back by 4 bases and J by 5 bases. The CDR3 covers 15 residues. In germline, CDR1 is SGHTA, CDR2 FQGNSA. The CDR3 region is CASSSTGGIRNTIYF. The DNA of the CDR3 is TGTGCCAGCAGCTCCACAGGGGGGATCCGAAACACCATATATTTT. Combining the CDR3 with reference TRBV7-2 and TRBJ1-3 gives the whole variable domain GAGVSQSPSNKVTEKGKDVELRCDPISGHTALYWYRQSLGQGLEFLIYFQGNSAPDKSGLPSDRFSAERTGGSVSTLTIQRTQQEDSAVYLCASSSTGGIRNTIYFGEGSWLTVV.

This clonotype was seen only a few times. The chain employs TRBV6-1 and TRBJ2-1; 14 bases line up with TRBD2. There are 16 residues in the CDR3. After removal of 6 bases from V and 8 bases from J, the junction contained 9 bases not matched to a gene. Germline-derived CDR1 and CDR2 are MNHNS and SASEGT. The CDR3 DNA reads TGTGCCAGCAGGGGTTCGGGACTAGCGGGAGAACATGAGCAGTTCTTC. Amino acids: CASRGSGLAGEHEQFF.

This chain joins TRBV7-9 and TRBJ2-5; TRBD2 aligns across 10 bases. V lost 2 bases to trimming and J lost 5 bases; unmatched junction nucleotides: 5. The germline gives CDR1 SEHNR, CDR2 FQNEAQ (reference sequence). The CDR3 covers 15 residues. CDR3 loop: CASSLIAGGRETQYF. CDR3 nucleotide sequence: TGTGCCAGCAGCTTAATAGCGGGGGGCCGGGAGACCCAGTACTTC.

This clonotype was picked up one time. The V and J genes are TRBV2 and TRBJ1-5, with unresolved D. This CDR3 region has 14 residues. V shed 3 bases and J shed 3 bases, with 9 bases lying between them. The germline CDR1 and CDR2 sequences are SNHLY and FYNNEI. The DNA of the CDR3 is TGTGCCAGCAGTGATGGACCGAACAATCAGCCCCAGCATTTT. Encoded protein: CASSDGPNNQPQHF.

This clonotype was counted a few times. The chain combines TRBV18 with TRBJ1-4; 8 bases agree with TRBD1. CDR1 KGHSH and CDR2 LQKENI come from the germline V gene. With 4 bases clipped from V and 13 bases from J, the junction kept 8 bases outside the gene matches. The CDR3 has 13 amino acids. CDR3 in DNA: TGTGCCAGCTCACAGGGACAGGTCGGTAGACTGTTTTTT. Translating it yields CASSQGQVGRLFF.

The rearrangement uses TRBV12-3 or TRBV12-4 and TRBJ1-2, with D tentatively TRBD1 (5 bases). The CDR3 has 13 residues. V dropped 5 bases and J dropped 6 bases, with 13 bases sitting between them. The CDR3 protein is CASSLGTEDGYTF. The CDR3 region has the DNA TGTGCCAGCAGTCTCGGGACGGAAGATGGCTACACCTTC.

The genes are TRBV20-1 and TRBJ2-3; TRBD2 matches at 11 bases. Germline CDR1 is DFQATT and CDR2 is SNEGSKA (reference sequence). The CDR3 is 16 residues long. V shed 1 base, J shed 3 bases, and the junction held 6 bases outside the gene matches. The CDR3 sequence is CSARVSSGGATDTQYF. DNA of the CDR3: TGCAGTGCTAGAGTTAGTAGCGGGGGGGCAACAGATACGCAGTATTTT.

The rearrangement uses TRBV14 and TRBJ2-7; 9 bases map to TRBD1. V lost 5 bases and J lost 2; bases outside the gene matches: 7. This CDR3 is built from 15 residues. Germline V CDR1 and CDR2: SGHDN, FVKESK. CDR3 loop: CASSAGTGRTYEQYF. The CDR3 DNA sequence: TGTGCCAGCAGCGCCGGGACAGGGCGAACCTACGAGCAGTACTTC.

This clonotype was seen at least ten times. The chain links TRBV5-1 to TRBJ2-1; weak D call: TRBD1 (5 bases). Germline lookup yields CDR1 SGHRS and CDR2 YFSETQ. Trimming removed 7 bases at V and 0 bases at J, with 14 bases between. The CDR3 is made up of 15 amino acids. In nucleotides, the CDR3 is TGCGCCAGCGGATCAGGGTGGAGCTCCTACAATGAGCAGTTCTTC. Its protein is CASGSGWSSYNEQFF.

The gene calls are TRBV19 and TRBJ1-1; D is ambiguous. The CDR3 extends over 15 amino acids. Trimming left V 9 bases short and J 2 bases short, with 19 bases between. In germline, CDR1 is LNHDA, CDR2 SQIVND (reference sequence). CDR3 residues: CARSQSGSRNTEAFF. For the CDR3, the DNA is TGTGCCAGATCCCAGAGCGGATCCAGAAACACTGAAGCTTTCTTT. The variable domain in full, with the rest retrieved from reference TRBV19 and TRBJ1-1, is DGGITQSPKYLFRKEGQNVTLSCEQNLNHDAMYWYRQDPGQGLRLIYYSQIVNDFQKGDIAEGYSVSREKKESFPLTVTSAQKNPTAFYLCARSQSGSRNTEAFFGQGTRLTVV.

This chain links TRBV12-3 or TRBV12-4 with TRBJ1-2, with 8 bases lining up with TRBD1. The CDR3 is 17 amino acids. V dropped 1 base and J dropped 5; count of bases not matched to a gene: 12. For the CDR3, the DNA is TGTGCCAGCAGTTTAGATCCCCAGGGGGCGCGGGTTTATGGCTACACCTTC. Translation gives CASSLDPQGARVYGYTF.

This clonotype was seen a few times. The chain combines TRBV7-9 with TRBJ2-1, with D tentatively TRBD2 (5 bases). Germline CDR1 SEHNR, CDR2 FQNEAQ (reference sequence). The CDR3 loop spans 17 amino acids. V was pared by 0 bases and J by 0 bases, with 12 bases between. The CDR3 spells CASSLAAGGSSYNEQFF. Written as DNA, the CDR3 is TGTGCCAGCAGCTTAGCGGCCGGTGGGAGCTCCTACAATGAGCAGTTCTTC. The variable domain in full, with the rest retrieved from reference TRBV7-9 and TRBJ2-1, is DTGVSQNPRHKITKRGQNVTFRCDPISEHNRLYWYRQTLGQGPEFLTYFQNEAQLEKSRLLSDRFSAERPKGSFSTLEIQRTEQGDSAMYLCASSLAAGGSSYNEQFFGPGTRLTVL.

The chain joins TRBV6-1 to TRBJ2-5; 7 nucleotides line up with TRBD1. Trimming at V came to 5 bases and at J to 5 bases, leaving 11 bases not matched to a gene. The CDR3 contains 15 residues. Germline CDR1 reads MNHNS; CDR2 reads SASEGT. The CDR3 here is CASSPEGAEWETQYF. As DNA, the CDR3 is TGTGCCAGCAGTCCCGAGGGGGCGGAATGGGAGACCCAGTACTTC.

This clonotype was counted only a few times. V gene TRBV20-1 combines with J gene TRBJ2-5; D unresolved. CDR1 is DFQATT and CDR2 is SNEGSKA in the germline V gene (reference sequence). With 5 bases removed from V and 2 bases from J, the gap between germline ends came to 9 bases. This CDR3 comprises 12 residues. CDR3 residues: CSAVGQQETQYF. CDR3 sequence (DNA): TGCAGTGCTGTCGGGCAGCAAGAGACCCAGTACTTC.

This clonotype was seen only a few times. The chain has TRBV7-2 and TRBJ2-2; 10 nucleotides line up with TRBD2. The germline CDR1 and CDR2 sequences are SGHTA and FQGNSA. The CDR3 consists of 15 residues. The V and J ends lost 7 bases and 7 bases, in that order; junction bases with no gene match: 9. CDR3 residues: CASNPGTSVIGELFF. CDR3 coding DNA: TGTGCCAGCAACCCAGGGACTAGCGTTATCGGGGAGCTGTTTTTT.

This clonotype was picked up many times. The gene calls are TRBV6-1 and TRBJ2-7; 9 bases fit TRBD1. The germline gives CDR1 MNHNS, CDR2 SASEGT. The CDR3 is made up of 16 amino acids. Losses at the gene ends were 6 bases for V and 6 bases for J; bases not matched to a gene: 15. The DNA for the CDR3 is TGTGCCAGCAGCCGAGCATCCGGGACAGGGTACTCCGAGCAGTACTTC. Translation: CASSRASGTGYSEQYF.

This clonotype was seen more than once but under ten times. The chain uses TRBV5-4 and TRBJ1-2; the D is unclear. V lost 9 bases and J lost 4, with 13 bases in between. The germline V gene has CDR1 SGHNT and CDR2 YYREEE (reference sequence). This CDR3 is built from 12 residues. The CDR3, as DNA: TGTGCCACCCGCGGTATGGCCTATGGCTACACCTTC. This encodes CATRGMAYGYTF.

This clonotype appeared a few times. The V call is TRBV7-2, the J call TRBJ1-2; D not certain. V was cut by 11 bases and J by 7 bases, with 11 bases left in between. This CDR3 has 10 residues. The germline V gene encodes CDR1 SGHTA and CDR2 FQGNSA. CDR3 in amino acids: CASGDGGYTF. As DNA, the CDR3 is TGTGCCTCCGGAGATGGTGGCTACACCTTC.

This clonotype was picked up a small number of times. This sequence joins TRBV10-3 and TRBJ2-1, with a possible D match to TRBD2 (5 bases). V lost 7 bases and J 7 bases, leaving 14 bases between the germline ends. This CDR3 contains 13 residues. CDR1 is ENHRY and CDR2 is SYGVKD in the germline V gene. CDR3 sequence: CAIKKAAQNEQFF. As DNA, the CDR3 is TGTGCCATCAAGAAAGCGGCCCAAAATGAGCAGTTCTTC.

This clonotype was counted a few times. V is TRBV20-1 and J is TRBJ1-1; tentatively, D is TRBD1 (5 bases). V lost 3 bases, J lost 2 bases, and 13 bases lay in between. The CDR3 runs 14 residues. Germline-derived CDR1 and CDR2 are DFQATT and SNEGSKA (reference sequence). The chain's CDR3 is CSASRDGSNTEAFF. CDR3 bases: TGCAGTGCTAGCCGGGACGGGAGTAACACTGAAGCTTTCTTT.

The chain has TRBV30 and TRBJ2-5, with TRBD2 matching over 10 bases. Trimming removed 3 bases from V and 4 bases from J; junction bases left unmatched: 5. From germline, CDR1 is GTSNPN and CDR2 SVGIG (reference sequence). This CDR3 region has 14 residues. CDR3 in DNA: TGTGCCTGGAGCCTAGCGGGAGATCGAGAGACCCAGTACTTC. It translates to CAWSLAGDRETQYF.

The chain combines TRBV6-1 with TRBJ1-6, with D unclear. This CDR3 comprises 15 residues. Trimming took off 6 bases at V and 6 bases at J, with 15 bases between the two ends. The germline gives CDR1 MNHNS, CDR2 SASEGT. The CDR3 here is CASRPSGRTNSPLHF. As DNA, the CDR3 is TGTGCCAGCAGGCCAAGCGGCCGGACTAATTCACCCCTCCACTTT.

The chain uses TRBV6-5 and TRBJ2-7; TRBD1 matches 8 bases. Germline V gives CDR1 MNHEY, CDR2 SVGAGI. The trim removed 4 bases at V and 3 bases at J, leaving 8 bases unmatched. The CDR3 is 15 amino acids. The CDR3 region is CASSFSGTGNYEQYF. The DNA for the CDR3 is TGTGCCAGCAGTTTCTCCGGGACAGGCAACTACGAGCAGTACTTC.